This TCR beta chain was captured in a study of T cells in Graves' hyperthyroidism and ophthalmopathy. The study's findings and limits: Ophthalmopathy was told apart from stable hyperthyroidism by a 13 V-J model. Within blood appeared most thyroid clonotypes that had expanded above 0.001.

Using RNA transcripts as the source, TCR beta CDR3 regions were amplified. TCR CDR3 regions were first amplified by RT-PCR with HTBI primers. Using its own MiXCR run on the multiplex PCR reads, TCRdb lists one record per CDR3 protein. The sample contains more than 150,000 distinct CDR3 sequences, approximately 17% of which appear only once. Trimming removed 1 base at V and 8 bases at J, with 18 bases between. Looked up from germline, CDR1 is DFQATT and CDR2 is SNEGSKA (reference sequence). The CDR3 contains 15 residues. This clonotype was counted at least ten times. Its specificity is not known. Sequenced material: blood. The TCR originated in a woman aged 45-59 years with Graves' hyperthyroidism. V is TRBV20-1 and J is TRBJ2-4, with a tentative D call TRBD2 (7 bases). This CDR3 reads CSARARGGAGYIQYF. DNA for the CDR3: TGCAGTGCTAGAGCGCGAGGGGGGGCAGGATACATTCAGTACTTC.